This T cell receptor (beta chain) was recorded in a study of identical twins. CDR3 length: 15 amino acids. V was shortened by 4 bases and J by 0 bases, with 10 bases between the two germline ends. Germline lookup yields CDR1 SGHRS and CDR2 YFSETQ. Via MiXCR, TCRdb re-called the 5' RACE reads, giving one row per CDR3 protein. The sample includes over 500,000 distinct CDR3 sequences, approximately 22% of them seen just once. Separately, the same data were catalogued under a study of T cells expressing NK-cell markers. That source adds: All TCR beta repertoires analysed originated from sorted CD3+CD56+NKG2C+, CD3+CD56+NKG2C- and CD3+CD56-NKG2C+ T cells. The authors sequenced eight donors, of whom seven were HCMV-seropositive and one was seronegative. Restriction of sorting to alpha-beta TCR T cells was accomplished in several experiments using an anti-gamma-delta TCR antibody. The contribution of dominant NKG2C+ clonotypes to CD8+ T cells in six or seven donors was roughly 1.0-7.5%.

The sample taken for sequencing was CD4+ T cells sorted from blood. The chain recombines TRBV5-1 with TRBJ2-2, with D uncertain. The receptor was derived from a woman under 30 in good health. CDR3 region: CASSPTAANTGELFF. CDR3 sequence (DNA): TGCGCCAGCAGCCCCACGGCGGCGAACACCGGGGAGCTGTTTTTT.